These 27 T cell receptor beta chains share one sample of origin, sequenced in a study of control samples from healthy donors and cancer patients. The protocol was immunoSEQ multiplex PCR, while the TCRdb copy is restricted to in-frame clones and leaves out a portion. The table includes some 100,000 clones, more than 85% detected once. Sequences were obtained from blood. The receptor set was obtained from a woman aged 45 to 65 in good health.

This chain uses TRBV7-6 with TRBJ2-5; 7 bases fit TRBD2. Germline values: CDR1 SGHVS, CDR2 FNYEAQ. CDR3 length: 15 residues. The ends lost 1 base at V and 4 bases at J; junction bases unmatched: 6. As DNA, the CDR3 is TGTGCCAGCAGCTTAGAAGTCGCTAGCGGAGAGACCCAGTACTTC. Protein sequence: CASSLEVASGETQYF.

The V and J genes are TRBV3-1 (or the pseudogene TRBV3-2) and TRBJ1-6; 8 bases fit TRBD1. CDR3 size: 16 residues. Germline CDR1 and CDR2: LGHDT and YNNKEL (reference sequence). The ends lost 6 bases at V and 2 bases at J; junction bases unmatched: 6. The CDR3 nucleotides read TGTGCCAGCAGAACCGGGACAGGAGCCTATAATTCACCCCTCCACTTT. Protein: CASRTGTGAYNSPLHF.

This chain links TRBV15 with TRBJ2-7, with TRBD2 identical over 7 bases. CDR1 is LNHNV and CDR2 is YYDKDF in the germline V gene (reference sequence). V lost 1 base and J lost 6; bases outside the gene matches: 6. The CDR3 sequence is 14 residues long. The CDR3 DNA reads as TGTGCCACCAGCAGAGGGTTGGGGGGGAGCGAGCAGTACTTC. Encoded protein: CATSRGLGGSEQYF.

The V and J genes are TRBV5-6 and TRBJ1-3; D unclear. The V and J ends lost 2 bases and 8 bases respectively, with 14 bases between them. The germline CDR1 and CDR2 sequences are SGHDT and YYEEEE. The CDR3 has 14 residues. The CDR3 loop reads CASSFTGPPDTIYF. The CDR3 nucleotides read TGTGCCAGCAGCTTTACCGGGCCACCAGACACCATATATTTT.

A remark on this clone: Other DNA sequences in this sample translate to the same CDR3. The CDR3 is CASSAINRGLGGGYTF. The CDR3, as DNA: TGTGCCAGCAGCGCCATTAACAGGGGCTTAGGGGGGGGCTACACCTTC. The rearrangement links TRBV9 to TRBJ1-2; 7 bases match TRBD1. From germline, CDR1 is SGDLS and CDR2 YYNGEE. This CDR3 is 16 amino acids long. J was trimmed by 8 bases and V by 3 bases; bases with no gene match: 16.

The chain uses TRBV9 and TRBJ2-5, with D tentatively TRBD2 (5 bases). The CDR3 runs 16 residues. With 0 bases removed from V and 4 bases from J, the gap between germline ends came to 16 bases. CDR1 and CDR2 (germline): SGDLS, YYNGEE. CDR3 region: CASSVGGGQRGETQYF. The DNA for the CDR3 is TGTGCCAGCAGCGTAGGTGGCGGGCAGAGAGGAGAGACCCAGTACTTC.

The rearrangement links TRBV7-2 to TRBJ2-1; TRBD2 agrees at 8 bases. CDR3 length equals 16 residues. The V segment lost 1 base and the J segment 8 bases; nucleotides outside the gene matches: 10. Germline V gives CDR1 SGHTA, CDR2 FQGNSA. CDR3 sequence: CASSLGYGRAGYEQFF. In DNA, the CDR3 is TGTGCCAGCAGCTTAGGCTACGGGAGGGCCGGGTATGAGCAGTTCTTC.

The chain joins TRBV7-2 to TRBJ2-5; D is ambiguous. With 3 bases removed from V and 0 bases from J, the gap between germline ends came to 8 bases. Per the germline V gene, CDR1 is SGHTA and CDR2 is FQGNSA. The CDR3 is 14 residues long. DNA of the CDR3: TGTGCCAGCAGCTTCTCTAGTTACCAAGAGACCCAGTACTTC. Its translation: CASSFSSYQETQYF.

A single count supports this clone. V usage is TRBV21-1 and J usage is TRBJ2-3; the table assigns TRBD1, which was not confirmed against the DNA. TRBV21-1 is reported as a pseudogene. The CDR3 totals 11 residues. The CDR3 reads CASGPTDTQYF. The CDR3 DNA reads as TGTGCCAGCGGGCCCACAGATACGCAGTATTTT.

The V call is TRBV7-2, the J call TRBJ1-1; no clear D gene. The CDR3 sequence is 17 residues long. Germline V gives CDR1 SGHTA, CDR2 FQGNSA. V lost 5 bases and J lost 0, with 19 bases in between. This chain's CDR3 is CASSPGLEVAMNTEAFF. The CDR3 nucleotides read TGTGCCAGCAGCCCTGGTTTGGAGGTCGCGATGAACACTGAAGCTTTCTTT.

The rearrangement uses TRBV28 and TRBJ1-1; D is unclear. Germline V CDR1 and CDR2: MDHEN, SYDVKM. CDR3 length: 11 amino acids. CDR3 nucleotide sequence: TGTGGGACTTACATGAACACTGAAGCTTTCTTT. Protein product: CGTYMNTEAFF.

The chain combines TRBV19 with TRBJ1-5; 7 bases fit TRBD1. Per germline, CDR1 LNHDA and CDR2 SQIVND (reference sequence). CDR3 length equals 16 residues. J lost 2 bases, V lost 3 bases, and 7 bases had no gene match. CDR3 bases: TGTGCCAGTAGTATTGAGGGGGCGTCGGGCAATCAGCCCCAGCATTTT. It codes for CASSIEGASGNQPQHF.

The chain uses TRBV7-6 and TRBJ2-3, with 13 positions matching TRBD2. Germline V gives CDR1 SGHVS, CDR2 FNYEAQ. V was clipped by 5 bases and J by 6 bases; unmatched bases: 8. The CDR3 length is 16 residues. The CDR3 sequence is CASSGRLAGGGDTQYF. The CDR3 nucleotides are TGTGCCAGCAGCGGACGACTAGCGGGAGGTGGCGATACGCAGTATTTT.

CDR3 sequence (DNA): TGCGCCAGCAGCCGGGGGACAGGGAGTGGGTACGAGCAGTACTTC. Its translation is CASSRGTGSGYEQYF. The rearrangement links TRBV4-1 to TRBJ2-7, with 9 positions matching TRBD1. CDR1 is MGHRA, CDR2 YSYEKL, per germline. CDR3 length equals 15 residues. V shed 4 bases, J shed 4 bases, and the junction held 8 bases outside the gene matches.

The CDR3 coding sequence is TGTGCCAGCAGCCAAGATTGGGGGCTTAGGGGCTACACCTTC. Amino acid sequence: CASSQDWGLRGYTF. The chain links TRBV14 to TRBJ1-2, with a possible D match to TRBD1 (6 bases). CDR3 size: 14 residues. Germline V gene data show CDR1 as SGHDN and CDR2 as FVKESK. V lost 0 bases and J lost 8, with 13 bases in between.

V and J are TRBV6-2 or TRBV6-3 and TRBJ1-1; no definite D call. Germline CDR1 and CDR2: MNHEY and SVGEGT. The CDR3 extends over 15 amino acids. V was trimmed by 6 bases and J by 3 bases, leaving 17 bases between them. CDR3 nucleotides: TGTGCCAGCAGCCCCCCCCGAGGACGGGACACTGAAGCTTTCTTT. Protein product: CASSPPRGRDTEAFF.

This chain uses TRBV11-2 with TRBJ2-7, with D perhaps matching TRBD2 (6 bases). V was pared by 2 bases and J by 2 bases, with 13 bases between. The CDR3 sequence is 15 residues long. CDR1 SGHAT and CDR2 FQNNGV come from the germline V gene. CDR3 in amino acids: CASSLMPGVAYEQYF. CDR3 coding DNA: TGTGCCAGCAGCTTAATGCCGGGAGTAGCCTACGAGCAGTACTTC.

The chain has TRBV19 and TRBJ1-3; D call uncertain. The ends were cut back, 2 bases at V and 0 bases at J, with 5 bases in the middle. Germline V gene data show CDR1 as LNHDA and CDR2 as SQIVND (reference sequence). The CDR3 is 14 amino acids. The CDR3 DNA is TGTGCCAGTAGTATAAGTCGCTCTGGAAACACCATATATTTT. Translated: CASSISRSGNTIYF.

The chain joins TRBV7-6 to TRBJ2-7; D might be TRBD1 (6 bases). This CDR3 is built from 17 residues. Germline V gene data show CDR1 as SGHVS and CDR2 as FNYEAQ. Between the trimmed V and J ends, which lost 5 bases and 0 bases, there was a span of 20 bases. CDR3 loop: CASSLFPQGNSSYEQYF. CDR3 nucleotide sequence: TGTGCCAGCAGCCTATTTCCACAGGGAAATAGCTCCTACGAGCAGTACTTC.

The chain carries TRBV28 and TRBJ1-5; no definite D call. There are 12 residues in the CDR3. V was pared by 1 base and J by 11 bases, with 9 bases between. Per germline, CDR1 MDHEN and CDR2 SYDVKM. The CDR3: CASSLFSLSQHF. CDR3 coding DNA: TGTGCCAGCAGTTTATTCTCCCTTTCCCAGCATTTT. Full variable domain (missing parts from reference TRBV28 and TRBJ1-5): DVKVTQSSRYLVKRTGEKVFLECVQDMDHENMFWYRQDPGLGLRLIYFSYDVKMKEKGDIPEGYSVSREKKERFSLILESASTNQTSMYLCASSLFSLSQHFGDGTRLSIL.

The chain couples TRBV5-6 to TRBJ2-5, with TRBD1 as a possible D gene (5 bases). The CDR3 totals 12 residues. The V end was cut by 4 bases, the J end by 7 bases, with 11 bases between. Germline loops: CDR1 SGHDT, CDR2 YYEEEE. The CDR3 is CASSATAGTQYF. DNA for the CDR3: TGTGCCAGCAGCGCGACAGCCGGGACCCAGTACTTC.

Written as DNA, the CDR3 is TGTGCCAGCAAGGACGAATGGGTCACCGGGGAGCTGTTTTTT. Amino acids: CASKDEWVTGELFF. This chain joins TRBV2 and TRBJ2-2; D uncertain. Trimming pared 7 bases from V and 4 bases from J, leaving 13 bases between. The CDR3 sequence is 14 residues long. CDR1 and CDR2 (germline): SNHLY, FYNNEI.

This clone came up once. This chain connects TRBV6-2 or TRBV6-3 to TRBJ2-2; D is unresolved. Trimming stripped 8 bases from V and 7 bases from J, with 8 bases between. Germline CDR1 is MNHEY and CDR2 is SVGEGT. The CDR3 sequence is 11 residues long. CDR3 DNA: TGTGCCAGCGGTTTCGGCGGGGAGCTGTTTTTT. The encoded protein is CASGFGGELFF.

CDR3 amino acids: CASSLQGTSTDTQYF. CDR3 DNA: TGTGCCAGCAGCTTACAGGGAACTAGCACAGATACGCAGTATTTT. The chain recombines TRBV11-3 with TRBJ2-3, with D possibly being TRBD1 (5 bases). Trimming took off 2 bases at V and 0 bases at J, with 9 bases between the two ends. The germline CDR1 and CDR2 sequences are SGHNT and YENEEA. The CDR3 spans 15 residues.

In DNA, the CDR3 is TGTGCCAGCACCGGGGGTGGACAGGGGGTTAATGAGCAGTTCTTC. It specifies CASTGGGQGVNEQFF. V and J are TRBV6-6 and TRBJ2-1, with TRBD1 matching 10 bases. V shed 7 bases and J 7 bases; nucleotides not matched to a gene: 10. Germline CDR1 and CDR2: MNHNY and SVGAGI (reference sequence). This CDR3 is built from 15 residues.

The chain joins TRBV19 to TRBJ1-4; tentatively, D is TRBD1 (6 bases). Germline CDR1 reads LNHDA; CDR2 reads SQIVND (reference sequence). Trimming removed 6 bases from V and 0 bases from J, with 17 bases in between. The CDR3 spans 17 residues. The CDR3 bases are TGTGCCAGTAGGGCCATCAGACAGGTAGCAACTAATGAAAAACTGTTTTTT. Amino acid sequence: CASRAIRQVATNEKLFF.

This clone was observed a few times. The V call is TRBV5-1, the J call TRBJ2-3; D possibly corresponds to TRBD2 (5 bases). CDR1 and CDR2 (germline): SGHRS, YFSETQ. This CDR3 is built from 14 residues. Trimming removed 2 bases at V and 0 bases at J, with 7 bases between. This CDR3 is CASSFRGSTDTQYF. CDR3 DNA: TGCGCCAGCAGCTTTCGGGGTAGCACAGATACGCAGTATTTT.